The clone carrying this T cell receptor beta chain was picked up one time. Its antigen is undetermined. The CDR3 is 13 amino acids. V was clipped by 7 bases and J by 2 bases, with 10 bases between them. Germline CDR1 SGHTA, CDR2 FQGNSA. The data were taken from a study of shared clonotypes between healthy human individuals. General observations from the study: Larger estimated richness was generally recorded for naive subsets relative to memory subsets. Large depth notwithstanding, sorted-subset sequencing proved incomplete by rarefaction. Some clonotypes were shared by all four sorted-subset donors, while others were not shared. The non-shared ones had lower generation probabilities than the shared ones.

Replicate PCRs for sorted subsets used about 200 ng DNA; this equaled around 29,000 T cell genomes. Profiling relied on immunoSEQ multiplex PCR, and the TCRdb table lists in-frame clones only, not all of them. The data contain roughly 2.6 million clones, 90% to 95% of them seen just once; the ten biggest clones take up roughly 0.13%. The chain employs TRBV7-2 and TRBJ2-3; D unresolved. Sequencing input: naive CD4+ T cells sorted from blood. Subset defined: CD45RA+ positively selected. This TCR derives from a man between 18 and 35 years old in good health. The CDR3 protein is CASMRGFTDTQYF. The CDR3 DNA is TGTGCCAGCATGCGCGGTTTCACAGATACGCAGTATTTT.